The 27 T cell receptor beta chains reported below all come from one sample, sequenced in a study of T-cell memory formation after mild COVID-19. TCRdb re-analysed the 5' RACE reads in MiXCR, keeping a single row per CDR3 protein. The sample holds about 260,000 distinct CDR3 sequences, less than 9.5% seen once. The sample consisted of PBMCs or a T cell subset sorted from them (not recorded which). These TCRs come from a man younger than 35 who had mild COVID-19 (a few samples of this study predate the infection). Cell type and time point are not known.

The chain joins TRBV10-3 to TRBJ1-6, with D perhaps TRBD1 (6 bases). The CDR3 length is 15 residues. With 0 bases removed from V and 10 bases from J, the gap between germline ends came to 13 bases. Germline CDR1 ENHRY, CDR2 SYGVKD. The chain's CDR3 is CAISESSRGGSPLHF. The CDR3 DNA sequence: TGTGCCATCAGTGAGTCGAGTAGGGGGGGATCACCCCTCCACTTT.

The chain uses TRBV6-5 and TRBJ2-7; 8 nucleotides agree with TRBD1. This CDR3 is 16 amino acids long. V lost 0 bases to trimming and J lost 2 bases; unmatched junction nucleotides: 6. Germline lookup yields CDR1 MNHEY and CDR2 SVGAGI. The DNA for the CDR3 is TGTGCCAGCAGTTACTCCGCAGGGGACAGGACCTACGAGCAGTACTTC. It specifies CASSYSAGDRTYEQYF.

The table lists this clonotype with a few counts. This CDR3 is CASSPSRWEPTEAFF. The DNA of the CDR3 is TGTGCCAGTAGTCCAAGCCGTTGGGAGCCCACTGAAGCTTTCTTT. The chain couples TRBV19 to TRBJ1-1; D unclear. The CDR3 has 15 amino acids. Trimming pared 5 bases from V and 4 bases from J, leaving 17 bases between. Germline lookup yields CDR1 LNHDA and CDR2 SQIVND (reference sequence).

The chain carries TRBV18 and TRBJ2-1; the D call may be TRBD1 or TRBD2 (5 bases each). The V gene's germline CDR1 is KGHSH and CDR2 LQKENI. V dropped 6 bases and J dropped 3 bases, with 15 bases sitting between them. The CDR3 is 15 amino acids. The chain's CDR3 is CASSRAGTDYNEQFF. The CDR3 DNA sequence: TGTGCCAGCTCCCGCGCCGGGACGGACTACAATGAGCAGTTCTTC.

This clonotype was detected a few times. The CDR3 sequence is CASSAVDRLTGELFF. For the CDR3, the DNA is TGTGCCAGCAGCGCAGTCGACAGACTAACCGGGGAGCTGTTTTTT. The chain recombines TRBV5-6 with TRBJ2-2; D possibly matches TRBD1 or TRBD2 (5 bases each). The germline CDR1 and CDR2 sequences are SGHDT and YYEEEE. V lost 4 bases to trimming and J lost 5 bases, with 15 bases between them. CDR3 length: 15 amino acids.

This clonotype was detected only a few times. V usage is TRBV7-2 and J usage is TRBJ2-1, with a possible D match to TRBD2 (5 bases). V was shortened by 5 bases and J by 3 bases, with 11 bases between the two germline ends. The length of the CDR3 is 14 residues. Germline V gene lookup returns CDR1 SGHTA and CDR2 FQGNSA. Written as DNA, the CDR3 is TGTGCCAGCAGCCTGGGGAGCGGCTACAATGAGCAGTTCTTC. Translating gives CASSLGSGYNEQFF.

This clonotype occurred many times. The rearrangement joins TRBV25-1 to TRBJ1-6; TRBD1 agrees at 8 bases. There are 16 residues in the CDR3. The V gene end was trimmed by 2 bases and the J gene end by 11 bases; junction bases not matched to a gene: 11. Looked up from germline, CDR1 is MGHDK and CDR2 is SYGVNS. Written as DNA, the CDR3 is TGTGCCAGCAGTGAACATTACGGGACAGGCAAAACACCCCTCCACTTT. It yields the protein CASSEHYGTGKTPLHF.

This clonotype was seen repeatedly, ten times or more. The V gene is TRBV10-1, the J gene TRBJ2-4; D is unclear. This CDR3 is 13 amino acids long. The ends were cut back, 4 bases at V and 6 bases at J, with 10 bases in the middle. Germline-derived CDR1 and CDR2 are WNHNN and SYGVQD (reference sequence). The CDR3 sequence is CASSVGMGNIQYF. CDR3 DNA: TGCGCCAGCAGTGTAGGGATGGGAAACATTCAGTACTTC.

With regard to this clonotype: This could be a read error, since a much larger clone is one nucleotide away. The chain uses TRBV3-1 and TRBJ2-7; D gene ambiguous. The CDR3 runs to 12 residues. CDR1 and CDR2 from the germline V gene are LGHDT and YNNKEL (reference sequence). The V gene lost 1 base and the J gene lost 3 bases, with 4 bases spanning the gap. For the CDR3, the DNA is TGTGCCAGCAGCCAAGGGGACTACGAGCAGTACTTC. Amino acids: CASSQGDYEQYF.

The chain has TRBV27 and TRBJ2-3, with TRBD2 matching 9 bases. The ends lost 5 bases at V and 2 bases at J; junction bases unmatched: 8. Germline CDR1 MNHEY, CDR2 SMNVEV (reference sequence). The CDR3 extends over 16 amino acids. CDR3 in amino acids: CASSAVERGDTDTQYF. DNA for the CDR3: TGTGCCAGCAGTGCCGTCGAGCGGGGGGACACAGATACGCAGTATTTT.

This clonotype was seen repeatedly, ten times or more. The chain couples TRBV29-1 to TRBJ2-1, with D perhaps matching TRBD1 or TRBD2 (5 bases each). V lost 7 bases, J lost 4 bases, and 5 bases lay in between. The CDR3 runs to 10 residues. Germline V CDR1 and CDR2: SQVTM, ANQGSEA. CDR3 nucleotides: TGCAGCGGGGGGTACAATGAGCAGTTCTTC. This sequence encodes CSGGYNEQFF.

This clonotype was observed at least ten times. The chain uses TRBV7-3 and TRBJ2-1; 16 bases fit TRBD2. V lost 2 bases to trimming and J lost 9 bases; unmatched junction nucleotides: 10. This CDR3 contains 18 residues. CDR1 SGHTA and CDR2 FQGTGA come from the germline V gene. The CDR3 protein is CASSLQGTSGGAVGEQFF. The CDR3 nucleotides read TGTGCCAGCAGCTTACAGGGGACTAGCGGGGGGGCAGTAGGTGAGCAGTTCTTC.

This chain uses TRBV20-1 with TRBJ1-1; 10 nucleotides agree with TRBD1. The V gene's germline CDR1 is DFQATT and CDR2 SNEGSKA (reference sequence). V dropped 3 bases and J dropped 7; count of bases not matched to a gene: 5. The CDR3 extends over 13 amino acids. The CDR3 DNA reads TGCAGTGCTAGGACAGGGGGCGGAATTGAAGCTTTCTTT. Translation gives CSARTGGGIEAFF.

Only a few counts were recorded for this clonotype. The rearrangement links TRBV7-2 to TRBJ1-2; D remains ambiguous. Trimming stripped 8 bases from V and 8 bases from J, with 18 bases between. The length of the CDR3 is 13 residues. The germline V gene encodes CDR1 SGHTA and CDR2 FQGNSA. This chain's CDR3 is CASAPGSRSGYTF. The CDR3, as DNA: TGTGCCAGCGCCCCCGGGAGTAGGAGCGGCTACACCTTC.

This clonotype has more than one count but fewer than ten. The J gene is TRBJ1-1, the V gene TRBV5-4, with D tentatively TRBD1 (6 bases). V was shortened by 0 bases and J by 0 bases, with 12 bases between the two germline ends. CDR1 is SGHNT, CDR2 YYREEE, per germline (reference sequence). This CDR3 is 16 amino acids long. The chain's CDR3 is CASSLGQGKMNTEAFF. DNA for the CDR3: TGTGCCAGCAGCTTGGGGCAGGGGAAGATGAACACTGAAGCTTTCTTT.

This clonotype was found a few times. This chain connects TRBV7-9 to TRBJ2-7; a possible D gene is TRBD2 (6 bases). Germline lookup yields CDR1 SEHNR and CDR2 FQNEAQ (reference sequence). The CDR3 covers 15 residues. V was cut by 5 bases and J by 3 bases, with 17 bases left in between. CDR3 in amino acids: CASSGQERAIYEQYF. CDR3 DNA sequence: TGTGCCAGCAGCGGTCAAGAGCGGGCGATCTACGAGCAGTACTTC.

There are many counts of this clonotype. J is TRBJ2-5 and V is TRBV4-1, with D hard to call. The V gene lost 3 bases and the J gene lost 4 bases, with 3 bases spanning the gap. The CDR3 spans 11 residues. Per germline, CDR1 MGHRA and CDR2 YSYEKL. The DNA of the CDR3 is TGCGCCAGCAGCCATAGAGAGACCCAGTACTTC. It specifies CASSHRETQYF.

DNA for the CDR3: TGTGCCTGGAGTACTAGCGGGGCTTACAATGAGCAGTTCTTC. This encodes CAWSTSGAYNEQFF. The rearrangement uses TRBV30 and TRBJ2-1, with TRBD2 matching 10 bases. From germline, CDR1 is GTSNPN and CDR2 SVGIG (reference sequence). The CDR3 runs 14 residues. The ends lost 2 bases at V and 4 bases at J; junction bases unmatched: 2.

Many counts were recorded for this clonotype. The chain joins TRBV10-3 to TRBJ1-1; D not certain. Germline values: CDR1 ENHRY, CDR2 SYGVKD. This CDR3 spans 12 amino acids. Deletions cut 11 bases from V and 5 bases from J, with 15 bases between. The DNA of the CDR3 is TGTGCCCACAAGAAGGAAGGGACTGAAGCTTTCTTT. Translated: CAHKKEGTEAFF.

This clonotype has more than one count but fewer than ten. This chain links TRBV4-1 with TRBJ1-2; D is ambiguous. Between the trimmed V and J ends, which lost 1 base and 5 bases, there was a span of 8 bases. The CDR3 has 13 amino acids. Germline CDR1 reads MGHRA; CDR2 reads YSYEKL. The CDR3 protein is CASSQVTAYGYTF. CDR3 nucleotide sequence: TGCGCCAGCAGCCAAGTGACGGCTTATGGCTACACCTTC.

The chain joins TRBV7-2 to TRBJ2-3, with D perhaps TRBD1 (6 bases). CDR1 and CDR2 from the germline V gene are SGHTA and FQGNSA. V was clipped by 5 bases and J by 2 bases, with 17 bases between them. This CDR3 spans 16 amino acids. DNA for the CDR3: TGTGCCAGCAGCCCTAGAGCTCAGGGGCTCACAGATACGCAGTATTTT. This sequence encodes CASSPRAQGLTDTQYF.

The J gene is TRBJ1-2, the V gene TRBV4-3, with no clear D. Deletions cut 0 bases from V and 6 bases from J, with 11 bases between. Germline V lookup: CDR1 LGHNA, CDR2 YSLEER. The CDR3 totals 14 residues. The chain's CDR3 is CASSQESERDGYTF. The CDR3 nucleotides are TGCGCCAGCAGCCAAGAGTCGGAACGGGATGGCTACACCTTC.

The CDR3, as DNA: TGTGCCAGCAGCTTGGGTAAGACAGGCCCTAACACTGAAGCTTTCTTT. Translating gives CASSLGKTGPNTEAFF. The chain employs TRBV5-4 and TRBJ1-1, with D tentatively TRBD1 (6 bases). Trimming removed 0 bases at V and 2 bases at J, with 14 bases between. In germline, CDR1 is SGHNT, CDR2 YYREEE (reference sequence). This CDR3 has 16 amino acids.

There are a few counts of this clonotype. This sequence joins TRBV4-3 and TRBJ2-7; D call uncertain. Trimming pared 4 bases from V and 4 bases from J, leaving 20 bases between. The CDR3 has 16 amino acids. Germline V gene lookup returns CDR1 LGHNA and CDR2 YSLEER. CDR3: CASSLGVGDGSYEQYV. CDR3 sequence (DNA): TGCGCCAGCAGCCTAGGCGTCGGCGACGGCTCGTACGAGCAGTACGTC.

The J gene is TRBJ1-4, the V gene TRBV4-3; weak D call: TRBD1 (6 bases). Per germline, CDR1 LGHNA and CDR2 YSLEER. The CDR3 is made up of 13 amino acids. V was shortened by 8 bases and J by 8 bases, with 15 bases between the two germline ends. CDR3 bases: TGCGCCAGCGGGGTCCCAGGGGAGGAAAAACTGTTTTTT. This gives the protein CASGVPGEEKLFF.

This clonotype was observed a handful of times. The gene calls are TRBV20-1 and TRBJ2-3; D uncertain. V was pared by 6 bases and J by 4 bases, with 17 bases between. The CDR3 consists of 14 residues. CDR1 is DFQATT and CDR2 is SNEGSKA in the germline V gene (reference sequence). CDR3 loop: CSAPPHALADTQYF. The CDR3 nucleotides are TGCAGTGCCCCCCCCCACGCACTGGCAGATACGCAGTATTTT.

This clonotype was seen only a few times. The rearrangement links TRBV20-1 to TRBJ2-5; 13 bases are shared with TRBD2. Germline CDR1 is DFQATT and CDR2 is SNEGSKA (reference sequence). The CDR3 is 13 residues long. Trimming at V came to 6 bases and at J to 5 bases, leaving 3 bases not matched to a gene. CDR3 residues: CSARTSGGETQYF. CDR3 bases: TGCAGTGCCCGGACTAGCGGGGGTGAGACCCAGTACTTC.